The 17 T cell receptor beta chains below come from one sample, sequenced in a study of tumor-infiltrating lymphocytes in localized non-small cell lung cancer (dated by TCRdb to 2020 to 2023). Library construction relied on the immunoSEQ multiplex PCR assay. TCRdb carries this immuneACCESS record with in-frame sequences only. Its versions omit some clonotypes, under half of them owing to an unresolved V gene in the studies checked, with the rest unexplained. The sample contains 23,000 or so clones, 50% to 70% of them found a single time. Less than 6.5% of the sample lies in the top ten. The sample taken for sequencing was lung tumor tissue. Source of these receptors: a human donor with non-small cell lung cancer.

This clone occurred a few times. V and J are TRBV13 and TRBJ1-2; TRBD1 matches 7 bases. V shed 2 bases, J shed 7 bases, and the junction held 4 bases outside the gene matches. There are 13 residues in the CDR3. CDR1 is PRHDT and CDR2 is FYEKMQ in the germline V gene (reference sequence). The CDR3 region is CASSLRGLGGYTF. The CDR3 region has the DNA TGTGCCAGCAGCTTAAGGGGGCTCGGTGGCTACACCTTC.

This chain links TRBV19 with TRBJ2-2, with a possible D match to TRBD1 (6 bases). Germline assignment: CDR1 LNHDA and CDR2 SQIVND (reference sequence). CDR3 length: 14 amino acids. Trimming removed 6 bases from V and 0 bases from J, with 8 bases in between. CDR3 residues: CASSRGANTGELFF. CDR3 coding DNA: TGTGCCAGTAGCAGGGGAGCGAACACCGGGGAGCTGTTTTTT.

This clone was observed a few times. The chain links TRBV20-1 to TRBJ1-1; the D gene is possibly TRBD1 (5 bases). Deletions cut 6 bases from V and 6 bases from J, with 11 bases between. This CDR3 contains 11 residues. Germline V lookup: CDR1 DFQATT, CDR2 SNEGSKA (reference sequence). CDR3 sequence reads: CSANGDAEAFF. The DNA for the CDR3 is TGCAGTGCGAACGGGGACGCTGAAGCTTTCTTT.

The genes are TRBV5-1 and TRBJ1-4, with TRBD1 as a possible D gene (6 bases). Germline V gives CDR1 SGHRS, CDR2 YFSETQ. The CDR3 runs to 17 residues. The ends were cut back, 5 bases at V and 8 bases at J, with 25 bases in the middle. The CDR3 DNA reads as TGCGCCAGCAGTCTGGCGGGGGCGACAGGAGTGGACGAAAAACTGTTTTTT. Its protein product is CASSLAGATGVDEKLFF.

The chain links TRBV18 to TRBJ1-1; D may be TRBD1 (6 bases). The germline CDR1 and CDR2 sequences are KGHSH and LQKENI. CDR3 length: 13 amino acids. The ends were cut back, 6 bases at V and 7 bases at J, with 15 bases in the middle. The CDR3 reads CASSQDRSFEAFF. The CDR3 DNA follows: TGTGCCAGCTCGCAAGACAGGTCATTTGAAGCTTTCTTT.

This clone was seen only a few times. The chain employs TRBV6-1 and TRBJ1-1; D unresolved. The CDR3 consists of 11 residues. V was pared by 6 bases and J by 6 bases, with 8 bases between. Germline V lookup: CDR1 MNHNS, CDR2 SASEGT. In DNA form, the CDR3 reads TGTGCCAGCAGGGGGTACTCTGAAGCTTTCTTT. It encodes CASRGYSEAFF.

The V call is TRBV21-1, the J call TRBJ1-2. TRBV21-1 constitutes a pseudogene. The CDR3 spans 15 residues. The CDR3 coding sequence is TGTGCCAGCAGCAAACTTAAGGGGCCGCGGGATGGCTACACCTTC. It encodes CASSKLKGPRDGYTF.

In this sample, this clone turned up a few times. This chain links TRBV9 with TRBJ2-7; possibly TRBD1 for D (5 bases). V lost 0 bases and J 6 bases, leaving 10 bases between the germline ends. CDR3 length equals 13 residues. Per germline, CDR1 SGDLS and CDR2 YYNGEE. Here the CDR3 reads CASSVDGAREQYF. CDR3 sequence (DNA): TGTGCCAGCAGCGTAGATGGGGCCCGCGAGCAGTACTTC.

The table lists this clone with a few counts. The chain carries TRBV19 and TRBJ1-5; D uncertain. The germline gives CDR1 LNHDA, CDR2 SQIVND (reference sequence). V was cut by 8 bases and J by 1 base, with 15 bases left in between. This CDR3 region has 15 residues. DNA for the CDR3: TGTGCCAGTCAAGTTTTCAGTGGCAGCAATCAGCCCCAGCATTTT. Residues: CASQVFSGSNQPQHF.

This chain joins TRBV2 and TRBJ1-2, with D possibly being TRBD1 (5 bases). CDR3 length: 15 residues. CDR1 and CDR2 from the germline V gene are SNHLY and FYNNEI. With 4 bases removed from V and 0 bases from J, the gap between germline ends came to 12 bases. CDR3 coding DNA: TGTGCCAGCAGTGTAGGACACACGACTAACTATGGCTACACCTTC. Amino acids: CASSVGHTTNYGYTF.

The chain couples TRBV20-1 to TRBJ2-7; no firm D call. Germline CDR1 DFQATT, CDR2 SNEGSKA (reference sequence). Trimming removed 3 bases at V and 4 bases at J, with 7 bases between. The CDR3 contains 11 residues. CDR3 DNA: TGCAGTGCTAGTCTAAGTTACGAGCAGTACTTC. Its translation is CSASLSYEQYF.

CDR3: CASSLGDGGYTF. The DNA of the CDR3 is TGTGCCAGCAGTCTCGGGGACGGTGGCTACACCTTC. The J gene is TRBJ1-2, the V gene TRBV6-1; D possibly corresponds to TRBD1 (5 bases). The CDR3 contains 12 residues. The V and J ends lost 5 bases and 7 bases respectively, with 11 bases between them. Germline CDR1 and CDR2: MNHNS and SASEGT.

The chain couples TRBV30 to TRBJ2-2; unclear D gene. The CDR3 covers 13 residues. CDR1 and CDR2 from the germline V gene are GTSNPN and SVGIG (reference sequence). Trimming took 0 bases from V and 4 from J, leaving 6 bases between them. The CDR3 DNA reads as TGTGCCTGGAGTGTTTATAGCACCGGGGAGCTGTTTTTT. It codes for CAWSVYSTGELFF.

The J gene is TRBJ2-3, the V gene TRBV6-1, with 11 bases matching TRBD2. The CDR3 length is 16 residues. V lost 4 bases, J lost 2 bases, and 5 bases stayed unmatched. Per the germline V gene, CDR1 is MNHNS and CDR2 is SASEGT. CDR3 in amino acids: CASSGTSGSATDTQYF. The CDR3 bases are TGTGCCAGCAGTGGAACTAGCGGGAGTGCCACAGATACGCAGTATTTT.

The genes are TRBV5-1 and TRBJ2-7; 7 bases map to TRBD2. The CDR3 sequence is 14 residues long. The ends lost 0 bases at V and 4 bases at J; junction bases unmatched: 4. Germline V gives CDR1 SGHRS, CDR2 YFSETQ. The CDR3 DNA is TGCGCCAGCAGCTTGGGACTAGCTCCATACGAGCAGTACTTC. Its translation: CASSLGLAPYEQYF.

The CDR3 region has the DNA TGTGCCAGCTACGGGACAGGGGCCTACAATGAGCAGTTCTTC. This gives the protein CASYGTGAYNEQFF. The V gene is TRBV28, the J gene TRBJ2-1, with TRBD1 matching over 10 bases. This CDR3 is 14 amino acids long. The germline V gene has CDR1 MDHEN and CDR2 SYDVKM. V gave up 8 bases and J gave up 2 bases; unmatched junction bases: 3.

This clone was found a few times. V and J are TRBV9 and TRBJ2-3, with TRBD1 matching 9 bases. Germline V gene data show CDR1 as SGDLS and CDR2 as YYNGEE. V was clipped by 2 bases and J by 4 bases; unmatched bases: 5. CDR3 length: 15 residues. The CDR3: CASSVWTGASDTQYF. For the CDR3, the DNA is TGTGCCAGCAGCGTCTGGACAGGGGCGTCAGATACGCAGTATTTT.